Presented here are 2 T cell receptor beta chains from one specimen sequenced in a study of cytomegalovirus exposure and HLA in healthy donors (TCRdb year 2017). The library was built by means of the immunoSEQ multiplex PCR assay. For the multiplex PCR, a mixture combining 60 forward primers for TCR Vbeta segments and 13 reverse primers for TCR Jbeta segments was used. The table was pulled from immuneACCESS by TCRdb, which kept in-frame rearrangements only. Such tables lose some clones; where checked, under half of the loss comes from unresolved V genes, and the rest has no known cause. The sample includes 150,000 to 200,000 clones, with roughly four fifths observed a single time. Around 3.3% of the sample is held by the ten biggest clonotypes. Sample: PBMCs. The receptors shown here come from a middle-aged woman in good health and CMV-seronegative.

The V and J genes are TRBV13 and TRBJ2-3; the D gene is possibly TRBD2 (6 bases). CDR1 is PRHDT and CDR2 is FYEKMQ in the germline V gene (reference sequence). The CDR3 loop spans 17 amino acids. The V gene lost 3 bases and the J gene lost 0 bases, with 16 bases spanning the gap. This CDR3 reads CASSFLLGSGSTDTQYF. In DNA form, the CDR3 reads TGTGCCAGCAGCTTCCTCCTTGGTAGCGGTAGCACAGATACGCAGTATTTT.

This rearrangement joins TRBV7-3 to TRBJ1-2; weak D call: TRBD1 (6 bases). CDR1 and CDR2 (germline): SGHTA, FQGTGA. V was cut by 5 bases and J by 6 bases, with 16 bases left in between. CDR3 length: 14 residues. The CDR3: CASSRGEQGDGYTF. CDR3 DNA sequence: TGTGCCAGCAGCCGAGGGGAACAGGGTGATGGCTACACCTTC. The full variable domain, with the rest looked up from reference TRBV7-3 and TRBJ1-2, is GAGVSQTPSNKVTEKGKYVELRCDPISGHTALYWYRQSLGQGPEFLIYFQGTGAADDSGLPNDRFFAVRPEGSVSTLKIQRTERGDSAVYLCASSRGEQGDGYTFGSGTRLTVV.